This T cell receptor (beta chain) was observed in a study of T cell responses to AZD1222 COVID-19 vaccine. Broader study findings: Repertoire sampling was restricted to post-peak T cell response timepoints. The span of vaccine-associated CD4 TCRs extended across spike, with dominance at 160-218 and 743-854.

Analyses pooled second doses at about 4 or about 12 weeks. Note on this clone: Its specificity is not known.

The method was immunoSEQ multiplex PCR; TCRdb's version includes in-frame clones alone and lacks a portion of them. The repertoire holds about 150,000 clones, with 90% to 95% as singletons. The sequenced sample was peripheral blood, obtained 28 days after the second AZD1222 dose. The receptor comes from an adult who received the AZD1222 COVID-19 vaccine.

CDR3 loop: CASSITSLGSDTQYF. The DNA of the CDR3 is TGTGCCAGTAGTATAACTAGCCTTGGGTCGGATACGCAGTATTTT. The chain is built from TRBV19 and TRBJ2-3; D may be TRBD2 (6 bases). Germline lookup yields CDR1 LNHDA and CDR2 SQIVND (reference sequence). The CDR3 consists of 15 residues. Deletions cut 2 bases from V and 6 bases from J, with 15 bases between. The variable domain in full, completed from reference TRBV19 and TRBJ2-3, reads DGGITQSPKYLFRKEGQNVTLSCEQNLNHDAMYWYRQDPGQGLRLIYYSQIVNDFQKGDIAEGYSVSREKKESFPLTVTSAQKNPTAFYLCASSITSLGSDTQYFGPGTRLTVL.